This TCR beta chain was recorded in a study of blood T cell repertoires in COVID-19. TCRdb's table, derived via immunoSEQ multiplex PCR, lists solely in-frame clones and lacks some. The data hold over 350,000 clones, with 70% to 90% observed a single time. The CDR3 loop spans 14 amino acids. The germline CDR1 and CDR2 sequences are MNHEY and SMNVEV (reference sequence). V trimming: 4 bases; J trimming: 2 bases; junction bases outside the gene matches: 5. This clone was counted a single time. This receptor was identified in a woman under 30 with acute COVID-19. The chain combines TRBV27 with TRBJ2-7, with TRBD1 identical over 7 bases. What was sequenced was PBMCs or T cells enriched from blood (not recorded which). The CDR3 coding sequence is TGTGCCAGCAGTTCCGCTGACAGGGCCTACGAGCAGTACTTC. Translated: CASSSADRAYEQYF.